Described below is a single T cell receptor beta chain sequence and its context. The antigen is not known. Genomic DNA in an amount of approximately 2 micrograms was extracted from cryopreserved PBMCs and used for the preparation of TCR beta libraries. Clones were read by immunoSEQ multiplex PCR, and TCRdb kept only the in-frame ones, dropping some. The sample has around 310,000 clones, roughly 79% seen once; the top ten hold 6.7%. The data originate from a study of cytotoxic CD8 clonotypes in ibrutinib-treated CLL. Study information: By median approximately 63 months, roughly twelve had progressed and about 15 stayed remitted; responses had been 2 complete and approximately 24 partial. The sample average was approximately 260,000 productive templates and 90,000 to 95,000 productive rearrangements. Overall study findings and caveats: Clonality, elevated at ibrutinib response, dropped back toward baseline at progression.

Germline assignment: CDR1 GTSNPN and CDR2 SVGIG (reference sequence). The junction had 8 bases not matched to a gene; V was cut back by 1 base and J by 7 bases. The CDR3 sequence is 15 residues long. Source: PBMCs, taken before ibrutinib treatment. The TCR was taken from a human donor with chronic lymphocytic leukemia. The V call is TRBV30, the J call TRBJ2-2, with 8 nucleotides matching TRBD2. The CDR3 loop reads CAWSGNGRAIGELFF. The CDR3 nucleotides are TGTGCCTGGAGTGGGAACGGGAGGGCCATCGGGGAGCTGTTTTTT. The entire variable domain, with the rest obtained from reference TRBV30 and TRBJ2-2, is as follows: SQTIHQWPATLVQPVGSPLSLECTVEGTSNPNLYWYRQAAGRGLQLLFYSVGIGQISSEVPQNLSASRPQDRQFILSSKKLLLSDSGFYLCAWSGNGRAIGELFFGEGSRLTVL.